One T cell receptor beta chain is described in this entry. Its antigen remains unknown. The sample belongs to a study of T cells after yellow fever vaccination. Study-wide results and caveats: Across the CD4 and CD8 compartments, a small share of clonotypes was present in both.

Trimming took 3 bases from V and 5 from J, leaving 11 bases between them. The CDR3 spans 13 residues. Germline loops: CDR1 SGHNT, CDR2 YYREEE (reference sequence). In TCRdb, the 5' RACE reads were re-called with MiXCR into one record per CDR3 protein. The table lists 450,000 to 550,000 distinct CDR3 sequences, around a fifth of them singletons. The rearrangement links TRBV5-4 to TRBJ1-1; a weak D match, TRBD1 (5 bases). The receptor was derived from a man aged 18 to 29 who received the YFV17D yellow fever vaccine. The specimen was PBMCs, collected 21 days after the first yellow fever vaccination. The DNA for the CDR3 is TGTGCCAGCAGCTCAGGGAGGGAGACTGAAGCTTTCTTT. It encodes CASSSGRETEAFF.